Detailed here is one T cell receptor (beta chain). This record belongs to a study of blood T cell repertoires in COVID-19. Study-wide background: Researchers got acute and convalescent COVID-19 samples from the United States, Italy and Spain. Nucleic acid was either cDNA or gDNA, and it came from T cells, B-cell-depleted T cells, or PBMCs.

The CDR3 extends over 15 amino acids. The V and J ends lost 1 base and 2 bases respectively, with 12 bases between them. Looked up from germline, CDR1 is SNHLY and CDR2 is FYNNEI. In the original processing: Reference gene primers were amplified, and this amplification served to estimate nucleated cell counts. Method: immunoSEQ multiplex PCR; TCRdb's copy keeps in-frame clones and lacks some. The DNA was the basis for D and trimming; V, J and clone size are from that table. The table records 70,000 to 95,000 clones, roughly 80% of them present only once. The clonotype originates from a woman aged 60-75 years with acute or convalescent COVID-19. The sample consisted of peripheral blood. This chain connects TRBV2 to TRBJ2-7; D remains ambiguous. CDR3 in DNA: TGTGCCAGCAGTGAAGGGCAGACTTCCACCTACGAGCAGTACTTC. Amino acids: CASSEGQTSTYEQYF.